This T cell receptor beta chain appears in the sequencing data of a study of blood T cell repertoires in COVID-19. Study as a whole: T cells, B-cell-depleted T cells, or PBMCs provided the cDNA or gDNA that served as material.

The assay was immunoSEQ multiplex PCR, and TCRdb's table has in-frame clones only and misses some. The data show under 200,000 clones, with approximately 80% seen just once and approximately 12% held by the top ten. Germline V gene sequence: CDR1 MGHRA, CDR2 YSYEKL. CDR3 length equals 15 residues. V was pared by 3 bases and J by 0 bases, with 9 bases between. Recovered status applied to Cohort 3 donors who had two consecutive negative PCRs. It also applied to those with clearance or with symptom resolution. Sequences were obtained from PBMCs or T cells enriched from blood (not recorded which). This chain connects TRBV4-1 to TRBJ1-3; TRBD1 might be the D (5 bases). The sequence derives from a man aged 50 to 60 who had recovered from COVID-19. CDR3 protein: CASSHRQSSGNTIYF. Here the CDR3 DNA reads TGCGCCAGCAGCCACAGACAGAGCTCTGGAAACACCATATATTTT.